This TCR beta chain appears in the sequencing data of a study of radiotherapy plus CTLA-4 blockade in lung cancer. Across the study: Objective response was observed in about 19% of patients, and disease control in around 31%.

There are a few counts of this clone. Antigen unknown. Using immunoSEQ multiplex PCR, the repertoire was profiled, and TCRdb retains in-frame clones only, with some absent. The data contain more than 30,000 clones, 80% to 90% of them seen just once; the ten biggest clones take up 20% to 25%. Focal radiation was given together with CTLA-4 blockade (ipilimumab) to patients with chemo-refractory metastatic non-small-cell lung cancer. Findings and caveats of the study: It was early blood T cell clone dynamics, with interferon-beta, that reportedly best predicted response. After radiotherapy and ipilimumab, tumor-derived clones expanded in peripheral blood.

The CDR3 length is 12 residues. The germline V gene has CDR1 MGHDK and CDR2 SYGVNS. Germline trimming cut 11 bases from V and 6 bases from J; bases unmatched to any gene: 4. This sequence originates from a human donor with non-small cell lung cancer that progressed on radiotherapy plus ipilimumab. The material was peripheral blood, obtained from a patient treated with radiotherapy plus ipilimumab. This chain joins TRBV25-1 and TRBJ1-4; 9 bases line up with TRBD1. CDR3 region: CAARQGDEKLFF. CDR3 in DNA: TGTGCCGCCCGACAGGGGGATGAAAAACTGTTTTTT.